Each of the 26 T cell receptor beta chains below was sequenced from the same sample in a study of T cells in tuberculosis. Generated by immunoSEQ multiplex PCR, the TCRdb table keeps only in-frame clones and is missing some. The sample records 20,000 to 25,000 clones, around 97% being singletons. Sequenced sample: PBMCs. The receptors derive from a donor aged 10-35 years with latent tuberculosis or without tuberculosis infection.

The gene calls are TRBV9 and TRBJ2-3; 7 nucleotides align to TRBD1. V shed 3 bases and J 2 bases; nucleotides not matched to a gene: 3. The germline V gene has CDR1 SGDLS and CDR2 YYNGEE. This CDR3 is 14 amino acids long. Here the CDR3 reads CASSGDRDTDTQYF. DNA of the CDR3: TGTGCCAGCAGCGGGGACAGAGACACAGATACGCAGTATTTT.

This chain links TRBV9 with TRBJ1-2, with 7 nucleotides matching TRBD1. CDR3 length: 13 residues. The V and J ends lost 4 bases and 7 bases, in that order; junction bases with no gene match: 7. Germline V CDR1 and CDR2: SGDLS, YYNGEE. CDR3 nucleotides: TGTGCCAGCAGCCCCACACAGGGGAGTGGCTACACCTTC. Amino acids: CASSPTQGSGYTF.

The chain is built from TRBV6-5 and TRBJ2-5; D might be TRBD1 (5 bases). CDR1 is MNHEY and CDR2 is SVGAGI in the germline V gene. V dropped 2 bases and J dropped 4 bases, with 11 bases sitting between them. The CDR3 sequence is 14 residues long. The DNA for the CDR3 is TGTGCCAGCAGTTACCGCCAGGGTGGAGAGACCCAGTACTTC. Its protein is CASSYRQGGETQYF.

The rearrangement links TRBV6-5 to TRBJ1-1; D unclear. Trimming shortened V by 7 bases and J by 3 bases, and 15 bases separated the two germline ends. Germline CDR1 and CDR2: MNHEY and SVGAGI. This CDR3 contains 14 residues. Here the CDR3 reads CASNYGRRDTEAFF. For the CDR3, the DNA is TGTGCCAGCAACTACGGGAGGCGGGACACTGAAGCTTTCTTT.

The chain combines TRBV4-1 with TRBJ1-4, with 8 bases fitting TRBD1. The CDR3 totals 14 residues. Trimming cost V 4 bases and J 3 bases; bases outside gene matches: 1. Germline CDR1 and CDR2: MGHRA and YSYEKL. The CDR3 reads CASSLGQANEKLFF. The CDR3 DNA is TGCGCCAGCAGCCTGGGACAGGCTAATGAAAAACTGTTTTTT.

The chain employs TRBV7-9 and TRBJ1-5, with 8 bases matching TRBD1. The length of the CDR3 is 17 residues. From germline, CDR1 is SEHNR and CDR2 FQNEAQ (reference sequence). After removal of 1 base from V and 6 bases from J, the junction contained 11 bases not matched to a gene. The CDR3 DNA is TGTGCCAGCAGCTTAGGGCAGGGGGCGCGGATTAGTCAGCCCCAGCATTTT. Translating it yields CASSLGQGARISQPQHF. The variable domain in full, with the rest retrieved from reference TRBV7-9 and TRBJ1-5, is DTGVSQNPRHKITKRGQNVTFRCDPISEHNRLYWYRQTLGQGPEFLTYFQNEAQLEKSRLLSDRFSAERPKGSFSTLEIQRTEQGDSAMYLCASSLGQGARISQPQHFGDGTRLSIL.

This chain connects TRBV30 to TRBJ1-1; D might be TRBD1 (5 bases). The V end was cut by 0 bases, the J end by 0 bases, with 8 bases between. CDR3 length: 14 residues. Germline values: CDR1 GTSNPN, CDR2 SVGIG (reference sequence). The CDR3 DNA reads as TGTGCCTGGAGTGTGGGGGGAATGAACACTGAAGCTTTCTTT. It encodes CAWSVGGMNTEAFF.

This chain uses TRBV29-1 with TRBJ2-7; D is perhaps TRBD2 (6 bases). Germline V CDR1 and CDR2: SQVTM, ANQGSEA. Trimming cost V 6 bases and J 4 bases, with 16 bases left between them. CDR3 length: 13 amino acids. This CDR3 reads CSVLDGGRYEQYF. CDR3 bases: TGCAGCGTCCTGGACGGAGGGCGGTACGAGCAGTACTTC.

The CDR3 region has the DNA TGTGCCAGCACCACCTGGGGAGCATACGAGCAGTACTTC. Translating it yields CASTTWGAYEQYF. This chain links TRBV5-4 with TRBJ2-7; perhaps TRBD2 as D (5 bases). Germline CDR1 SGHNT, CDR2 YYREEE (reference sequence). The V gene lost 6 bases and the J gene lost 4 bases, with 14 bases spanning the gap. The CDR3 loop spans 13 amino acids.

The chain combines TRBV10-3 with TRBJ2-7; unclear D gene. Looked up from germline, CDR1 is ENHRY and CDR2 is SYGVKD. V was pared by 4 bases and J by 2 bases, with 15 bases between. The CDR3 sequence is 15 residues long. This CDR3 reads CAISAWAADPYEQYF. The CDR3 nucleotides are TGTGCCATCAGTGCATGGGCAGCCGATCCCTACGAGCAGTACTTC.

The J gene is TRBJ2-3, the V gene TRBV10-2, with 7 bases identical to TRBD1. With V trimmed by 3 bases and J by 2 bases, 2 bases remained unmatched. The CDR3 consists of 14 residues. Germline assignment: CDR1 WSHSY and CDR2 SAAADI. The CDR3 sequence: CASSEDRATDTQYF. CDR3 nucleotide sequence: TGCGCCAGCAGTGAAGACAGGGCCACAGATACGCAGTATTTT.

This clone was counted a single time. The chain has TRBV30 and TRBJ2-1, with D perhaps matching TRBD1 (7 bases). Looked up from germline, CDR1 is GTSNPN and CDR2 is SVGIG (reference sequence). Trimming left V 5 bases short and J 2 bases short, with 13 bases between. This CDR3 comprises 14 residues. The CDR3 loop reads CAWEEGATYNEQFF. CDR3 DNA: TGTGCCTGGGAGGAGGGGGCGACCTACAATGAGCAGTTCTTC.

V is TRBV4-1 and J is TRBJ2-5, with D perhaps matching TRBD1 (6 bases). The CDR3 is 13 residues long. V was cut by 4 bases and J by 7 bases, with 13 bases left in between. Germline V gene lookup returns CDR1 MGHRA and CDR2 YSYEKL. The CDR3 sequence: CASSLTGLGTQYF. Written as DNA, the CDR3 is TGCGCCAGCAGCCTAACAGGGTTGGGGACCCAGTACTTC.

The CDR3 reads CSVENGLLGYNEQFF. CDR3 DNA sequence: TGCAGCGTTGAAAACGGACTCCTGGGATACAATGAGCAGTTCTTC. J is TRBJ2-1 and V is TRBV29-1, with D perhaps matching TRBD2 (5 bases). The CDR3 totals 15 residues. CDR1 and CDR2 (germline): SQVTM, ANQGSEA. The germline V and J ends were trimmed by 2 bases and 4 bases, with 15 bases remaining between them.

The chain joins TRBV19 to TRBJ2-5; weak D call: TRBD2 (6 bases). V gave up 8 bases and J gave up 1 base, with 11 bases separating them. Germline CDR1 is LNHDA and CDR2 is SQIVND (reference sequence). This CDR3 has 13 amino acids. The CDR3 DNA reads TGTGCCAGTCGGGGGAGGCTCCAAGAGACCCAGTACTTC. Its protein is CASRGRLQETQYF.

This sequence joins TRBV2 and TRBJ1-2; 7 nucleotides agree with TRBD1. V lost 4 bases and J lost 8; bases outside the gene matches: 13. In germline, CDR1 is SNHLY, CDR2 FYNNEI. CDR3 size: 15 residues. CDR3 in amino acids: CASSAEDRAGGGYTF. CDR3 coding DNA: TGTGCCAGCAGTGCCGAAGACAGGGCAGGTGGGGGCTACACCTTC.

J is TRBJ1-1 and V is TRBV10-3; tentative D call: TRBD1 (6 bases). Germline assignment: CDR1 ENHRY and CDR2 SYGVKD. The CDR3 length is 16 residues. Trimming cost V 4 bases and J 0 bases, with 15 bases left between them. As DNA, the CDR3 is TGTGCCATCAGTGGGTTGGGGGGGCCCCTGAACACTGAAGCTTTCTTT. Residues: CAISGLGGPLNTEAFF.

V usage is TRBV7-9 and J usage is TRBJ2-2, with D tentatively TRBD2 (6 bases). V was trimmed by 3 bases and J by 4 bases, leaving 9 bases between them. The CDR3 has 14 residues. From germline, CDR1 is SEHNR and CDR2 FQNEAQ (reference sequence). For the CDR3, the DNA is TGTGCCAGCAGCTTTGGAGGGGTCACCGGGGAGCTGTTTTTT. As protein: CASSFGGVTGELFF.

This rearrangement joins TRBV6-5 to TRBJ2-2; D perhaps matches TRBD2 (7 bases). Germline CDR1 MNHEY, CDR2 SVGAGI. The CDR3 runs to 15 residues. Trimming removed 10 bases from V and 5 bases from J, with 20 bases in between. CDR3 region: CATHRGGVITGELFF. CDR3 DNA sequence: TGTGCCACTCACCGAGGGGGGGTTATAACCGGGGAGCTGTTTTTT.

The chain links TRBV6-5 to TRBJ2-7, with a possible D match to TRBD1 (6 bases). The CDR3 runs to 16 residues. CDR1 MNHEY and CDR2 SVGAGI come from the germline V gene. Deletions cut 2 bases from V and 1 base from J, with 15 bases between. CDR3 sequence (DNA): TGTGCCAGCAGTTACGTCGGCCAGGGGACATCCTACGAGCAGTACTTC. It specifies CASSYVGQGTSYEQYF.

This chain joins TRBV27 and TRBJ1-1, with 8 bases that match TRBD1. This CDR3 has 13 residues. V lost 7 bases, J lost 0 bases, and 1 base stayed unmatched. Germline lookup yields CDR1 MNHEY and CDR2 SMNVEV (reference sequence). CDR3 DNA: TGTGCCAGCATGGACAGGGTGAACACTGAAGCTTTCTTT. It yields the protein CASMDRVNTEAFF.

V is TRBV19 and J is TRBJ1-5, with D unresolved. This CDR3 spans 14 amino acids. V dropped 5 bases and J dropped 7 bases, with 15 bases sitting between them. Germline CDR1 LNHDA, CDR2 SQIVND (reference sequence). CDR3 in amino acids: CASSPEGVRQPQHF. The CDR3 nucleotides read TGTGCCAGTAGTCCGGAGGGAGTGAGACAGCCCCAGCATTTT.

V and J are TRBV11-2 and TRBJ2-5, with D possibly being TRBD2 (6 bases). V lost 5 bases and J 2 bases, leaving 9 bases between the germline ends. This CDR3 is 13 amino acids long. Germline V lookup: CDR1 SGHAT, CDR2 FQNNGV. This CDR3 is CASSGEEQETQYF. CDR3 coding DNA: TGTGCCAGCAGCGGGGAGGAGCAAGAGACCCAGTACTTC.

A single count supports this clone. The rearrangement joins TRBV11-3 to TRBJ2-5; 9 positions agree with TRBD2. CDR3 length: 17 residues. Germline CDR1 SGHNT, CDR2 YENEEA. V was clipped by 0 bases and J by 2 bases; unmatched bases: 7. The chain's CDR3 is CASSLDGVLAGQETQYF. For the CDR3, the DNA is TGTGCCAGCAGCTTAGATGGGGTGCTAGCGGGGCAAGAGACCCAGTACTTC.

The DNA of the CDR3 is TGTGCCACCAGCAGACCGGGAAATCTAGACCGCGCTGAAGCTTTCTTT. Translating gives CATSRPGNLDRAEAFF. This chain joins TRBV15 and TRBJ1-1; the D is unclear. This CDR3 is built from 16 residues. From germline, CDR1 is LNHNV and CDR2 YYDKDF (reference sequence). V lost 2 bases and J lost 6, with 19 bases in between.

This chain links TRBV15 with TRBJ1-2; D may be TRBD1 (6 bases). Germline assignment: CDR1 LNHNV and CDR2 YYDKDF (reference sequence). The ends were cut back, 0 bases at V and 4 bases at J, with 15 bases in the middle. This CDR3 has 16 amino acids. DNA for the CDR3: TGTGCCACCAGCAGAGATCGGGCAGGGGTCGGCTATGGCTACACCTTC. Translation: CATSRDRAGVGYGYTF.